This T cell receptor beta chain was captured by sequencing in a study of vaccination and CD4 T cells after COVID-19 (dated by TCRdb to between 2021 and 2023). The study in broad terms: Convalescent patients had a positive SARS-CoV-2 result on nasal swab PCR, and of these patients, some 10 had mild disease and one had severe disease. For stimulating the cultures, overlapping spike peptide pools were used, derived from SARS-CoV-2 as well as from the common cold coronaviruses HCoV-NL63, HCoV-OC43 and HCoV-229E. In control cultures, a CEFX viral epitope pool was used as positive control, an HIV-1 Nef peptide pool was used as negative control, or no peptide was added. Post-COVID blood samples were collected from convalescent patients a median of about 92 days after diagnosis, with a range of about 30 to 161 days. In approximately eleven COVID-19 convalescent patients and a handful of infection-naive healthy vaccine recipients, the spike-specific CD4+ TCR repertoire before mRNA vaccination was compared with the repertoire after mRNA vaccination. Two doses of either the Pfizer-BioNTech BNT162b2 vaccine (n=8) or the Moderna mRNA-1273 vaccine (n=2) were administered to participants. Post-vaccine blood samples were taken a median of 72 days after the second vaccine dose, with a range of about 13 to 250 days. The convalescent cohort comprised six males and four females, including two Hispanic individuals, seven Caucasians, two Asians and one multiracial person.

What the study reported, not specific to this receptor: Among the post-vaccine SARS-CoV-2-reactive clones in convalescent patients, a median 86.3% showed up only after vaccination, which suggests vaccine-specific priming. In convalescent patients, nearly all vaccine-specific clones (304 of 307) were found to be mono-reactive for SARS-CoV-2 spike rather than cross-reactive with common cold coronaviruses. The study included relatively few convalescent patients and did not analyze early timepoints after natural infection. An increase in the median number of SARS-CoV-2-reactive clonotypes from around 20 after infection to roughly 39 after vaccination was observed, but the change was not found to be significant.

CDR1 MGHRA and CDR2 YSYEKL were looked up in the germline V gene. Trimmed from V: 2 bases; trimmed from J: 1 base; junction bases lacking a gene match: 7. The CDR3 runs 17 residues from the cysteine to the phenylalanine. Just the 51-base CDR3 DNA is kept, in frame starting at base 1. The treatment or condition label for this specimen denotes: approximately nine-day PBMC culture with coronavirus spike peptide pools or control peptides (ViraFEST assay). The ViraFEST assay was used in the study, in which antigen-specific T cells were expanded with peptide pools and expanded clonotypes were subsequently identified by TCR sequencing. The convalescent patients' positive SARS-CoV-2 PCR tests were from March to December 2020, which was before the Alpha, Beta and Delta variants emerged in the United States. Approximately 1.8 million PBMCs per well were cultured in IMDM with roughly 5% human AB serum and roughly 10 IU/ml IL-2, plus 10 ug/ml peptide pools. Half of the culture medium was replaced with fresh IL-2-containing medium on days 3 and 7. After around 10 days of culture, CD4+ T cells were isolated by negative selection with the EasySep CD4+ T cell isolation kit. PBMCs were separated from whole blood using Ficoll-Paque Plus gradient centrifugation and then either used fresh or cryopreserved at -140C. Culture conditions were generally each tested in triplicate wells.

The method was PCR. TCR sequencing of DNA from cultured CD4+ T cells used the Oncomine TCR Beta short-read assay at the Johns Hopkins FTIC core. The QIAamp micro DNA kit was used to extract genomic DNA from the cultured CD4+ T cells. Oncomine TCR Beta libraries from cultured CD4+ T cells were pooled with unique dual indexes and sequenced on an Illumina iSeq 100. Regarding the original processing steps: Non-productive sequences were removed, and CDR3s that did not start with C, did not end with F or W, or were shorter than 7 amino acids were discarded. Antigen-specific clonotypes were identified with the MANAFEST web application by comparing peptide-stimulated wells with reference and other culture wells. To be called positive, a clone needed an FDR below 0.05, an odds ratio above 5, and a productive frequency above 0.1% in at least two of three replicate wells. Clonotypes that were significantly expanded in both SARS-CoV-2 spike wells and at least one common cold coronavirus spike condition were defined as cross-reactive. Using R version 3.6.1, CDR3 homology was evaluated through Levenshtein distances (stringdist) along with unrooted phylogenetic trees (ape). TCRdb applied fastp at Q25 and MiXCR to the public reads, then kept only in-frame beta chains. For every CDR3 protein sequence, its rows merge into one entry that carries the most common genes and DNA. What appears here as the V and J calls and clone size reflects TCRdb's work, not the paper's. The table for this sample lists around 17,000 distinct CDR3 sequences; under 75% of them were counted only once. The top ten hold nearly 7.5% of the sample.

Turning to this clonotype: The antigen it binds to is not known. No base qualities exist here, and no much larger clone lies one base off it.

The rearranged segments are TRBV4-1 and TRBJ2-5, with 10 bases matching TRBD2. The clonotype was recovered from a human donor who had recovered from COVID-19. Sample: CD4+ T cells from blood, cultured in vitro. The base sequence is TGCGCCAGCAGCCAACCACCGGGACTAGCGACCCAAGAGACCCAGTACTTC. The encoded protein is CASSQPPGLATQETQYF.